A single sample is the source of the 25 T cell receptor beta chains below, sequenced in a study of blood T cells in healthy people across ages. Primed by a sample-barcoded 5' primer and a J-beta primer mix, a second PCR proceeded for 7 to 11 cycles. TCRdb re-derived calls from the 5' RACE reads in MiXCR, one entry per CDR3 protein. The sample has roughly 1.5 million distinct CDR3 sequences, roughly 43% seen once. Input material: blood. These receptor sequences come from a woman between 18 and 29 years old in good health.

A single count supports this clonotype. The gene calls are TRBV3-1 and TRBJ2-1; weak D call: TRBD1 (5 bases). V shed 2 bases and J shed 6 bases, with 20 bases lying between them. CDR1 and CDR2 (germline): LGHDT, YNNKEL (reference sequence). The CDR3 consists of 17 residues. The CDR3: CASSQLVTVASRNEQFF. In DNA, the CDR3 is TGTGCCAGCAGCCAATTGGTGACAGTCGCTTCCCGCAATGAGCAGTTCTTC.

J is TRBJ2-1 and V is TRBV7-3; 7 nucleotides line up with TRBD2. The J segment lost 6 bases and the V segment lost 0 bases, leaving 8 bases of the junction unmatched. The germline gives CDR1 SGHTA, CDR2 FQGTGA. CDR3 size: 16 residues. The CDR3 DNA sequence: TGTGCCAGCAGCTTAACGAGCGGGATGGGTTGCAATGAGCAGTTCTTC. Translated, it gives CASSLTSGMGCNEQFF.

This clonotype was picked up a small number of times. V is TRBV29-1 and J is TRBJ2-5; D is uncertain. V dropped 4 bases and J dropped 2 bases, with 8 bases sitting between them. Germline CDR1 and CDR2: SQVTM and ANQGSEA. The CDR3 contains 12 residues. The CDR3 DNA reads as TGCAGCGTTGGTATCTTACAAGAGACCCAGTACTTC. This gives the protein CSVGILQETQYF.

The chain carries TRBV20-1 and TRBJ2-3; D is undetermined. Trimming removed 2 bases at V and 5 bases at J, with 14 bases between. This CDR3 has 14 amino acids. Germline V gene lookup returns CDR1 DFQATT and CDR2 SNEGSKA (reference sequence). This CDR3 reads CSARPHQRKDTQYF. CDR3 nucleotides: TGCAGTGCTAGACCCCACCAGAGGAAAGATACGCAGTATTTT.

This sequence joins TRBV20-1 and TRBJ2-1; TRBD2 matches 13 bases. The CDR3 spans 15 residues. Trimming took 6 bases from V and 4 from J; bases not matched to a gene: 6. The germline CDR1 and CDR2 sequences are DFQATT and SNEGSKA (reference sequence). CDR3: CSAPGLAGDYNEQFF. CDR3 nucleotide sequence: TGCAGTGCCCCCGGACTAGCGGGGGATTACAATGAGCAGTTCTTC.

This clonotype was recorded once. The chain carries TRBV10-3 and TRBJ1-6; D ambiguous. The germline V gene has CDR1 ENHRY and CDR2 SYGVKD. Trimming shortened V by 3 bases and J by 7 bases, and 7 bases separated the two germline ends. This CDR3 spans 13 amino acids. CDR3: CAISETANSPLHF. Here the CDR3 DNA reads TGTGCCATCAGTGAAACAGCGAATTCACCCCTCCACTTT.

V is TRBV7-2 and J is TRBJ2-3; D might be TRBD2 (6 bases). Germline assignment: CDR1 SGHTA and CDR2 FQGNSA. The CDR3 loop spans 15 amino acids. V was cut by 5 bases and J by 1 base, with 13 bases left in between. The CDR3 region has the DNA TGTGCCAGCAGCGGGAGACTAGGGGGCACAGATACGCAGTATTTT. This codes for CASSGRLGGTDTQYF.

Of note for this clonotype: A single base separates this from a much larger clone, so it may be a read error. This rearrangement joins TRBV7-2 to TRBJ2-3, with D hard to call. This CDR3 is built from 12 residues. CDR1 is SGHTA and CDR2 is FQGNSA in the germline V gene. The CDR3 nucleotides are TGTGCCAGCAGCTTAATCCCAGATACGCTGTATTTT. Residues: CASSLIPDTLYF.

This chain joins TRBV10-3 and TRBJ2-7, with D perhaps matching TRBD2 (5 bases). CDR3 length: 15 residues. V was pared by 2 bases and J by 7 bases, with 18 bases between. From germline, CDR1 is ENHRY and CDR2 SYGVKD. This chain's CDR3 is CAISEPTGGSNEQYF. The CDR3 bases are TGTGCCATCAGTGAGCCGACGGGTGGGAGCAATGAGCAGTACTTC.

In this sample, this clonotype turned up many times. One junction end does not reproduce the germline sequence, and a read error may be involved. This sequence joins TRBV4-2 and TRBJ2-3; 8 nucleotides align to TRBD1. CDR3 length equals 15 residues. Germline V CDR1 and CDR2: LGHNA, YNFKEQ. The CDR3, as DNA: TGTGCCAGCAGTCAAGGACAGGGAAGCACAGATACGCAGTATTTT. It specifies CASSQGQGSTDTQYF.

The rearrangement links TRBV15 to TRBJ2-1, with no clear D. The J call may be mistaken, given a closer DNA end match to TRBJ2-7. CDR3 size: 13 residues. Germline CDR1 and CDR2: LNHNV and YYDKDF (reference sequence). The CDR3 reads CATSRDQNNEQYF. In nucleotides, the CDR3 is TGTGCCACCAGCAGAGATCAGAACAATGAGCAGTACTTC.

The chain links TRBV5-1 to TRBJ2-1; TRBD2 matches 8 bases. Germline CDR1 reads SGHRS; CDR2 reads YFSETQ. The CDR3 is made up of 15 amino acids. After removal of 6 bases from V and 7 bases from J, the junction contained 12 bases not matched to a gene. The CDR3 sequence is CASNEGLESWNEQFF. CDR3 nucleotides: TGCGCCAGCAACGAGGGACTAGAGAGTTGGAATGAGCAGTTCTTC.

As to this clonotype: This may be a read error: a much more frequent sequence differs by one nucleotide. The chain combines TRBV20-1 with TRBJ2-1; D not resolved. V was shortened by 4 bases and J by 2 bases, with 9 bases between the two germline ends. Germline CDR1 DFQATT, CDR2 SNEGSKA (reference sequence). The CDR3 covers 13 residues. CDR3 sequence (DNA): TGCAGTGCTACCGGCTCCCCCTACAATGAGCAGTTCTTC. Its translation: CSATGSPYNEQFF.

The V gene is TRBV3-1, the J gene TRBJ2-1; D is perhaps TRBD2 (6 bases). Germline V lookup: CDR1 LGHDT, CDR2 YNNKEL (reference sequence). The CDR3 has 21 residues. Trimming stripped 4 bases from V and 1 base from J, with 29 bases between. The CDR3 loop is CASSRGPGSTGRGRSYNEQFF. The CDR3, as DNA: TGTGCCAGCAGCCGTGGGCCTGGGTCGACTGGCCGGGGGAGATCCTACAATGAGCAGTTCTTC.

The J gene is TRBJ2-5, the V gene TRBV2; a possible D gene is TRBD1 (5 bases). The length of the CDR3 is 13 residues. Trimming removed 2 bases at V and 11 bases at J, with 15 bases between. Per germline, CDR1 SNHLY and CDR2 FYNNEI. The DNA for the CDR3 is TGTGCCAGCAGTGAAAACAGGTACAATGAGCAGTACTTC. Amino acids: CASSENRYNEQYF. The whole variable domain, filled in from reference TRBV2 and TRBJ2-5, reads EPEVTQTPSHQVTQMGQEVILRCVPISNHLYFYWYRQILGQKVEFLVSFYNNEISEKSEIFDDQFSVERPDGSNFTLKIRSTKLEDSAMYFCASSENRYNEQYFGPGTRLLVL.

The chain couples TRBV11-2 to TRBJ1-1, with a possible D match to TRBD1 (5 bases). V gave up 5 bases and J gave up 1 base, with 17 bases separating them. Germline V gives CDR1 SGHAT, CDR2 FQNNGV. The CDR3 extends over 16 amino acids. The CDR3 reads CASSRWGGKKNTEAFF. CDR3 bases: TGTGCCAGCAGCCGATGGGGGGGAAAGAAGAACACTGAAGCTTTCTTT.

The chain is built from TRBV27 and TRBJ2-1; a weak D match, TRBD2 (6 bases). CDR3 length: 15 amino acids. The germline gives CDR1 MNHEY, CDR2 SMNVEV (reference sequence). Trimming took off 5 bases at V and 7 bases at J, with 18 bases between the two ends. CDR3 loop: CASSPIPGEVNEQFF. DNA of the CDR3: TGTGCCAGCAGTCCCATCCCGGGAGAGGTGAATGAGCAGTTCTTC.

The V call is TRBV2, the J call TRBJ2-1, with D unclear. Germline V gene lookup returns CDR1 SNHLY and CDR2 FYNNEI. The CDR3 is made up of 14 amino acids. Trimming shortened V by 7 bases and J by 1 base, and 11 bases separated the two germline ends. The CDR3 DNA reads TGTGCCAGCAACGCGCGATCTTCCTACAATGAGCAGTTCTTC. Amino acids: CASNARSSYNEQFF.

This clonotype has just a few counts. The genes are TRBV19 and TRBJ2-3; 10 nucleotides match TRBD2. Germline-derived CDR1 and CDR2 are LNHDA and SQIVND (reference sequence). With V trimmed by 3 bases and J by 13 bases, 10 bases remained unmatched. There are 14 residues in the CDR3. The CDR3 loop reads CASSISGLAATEYF. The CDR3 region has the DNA TGTGCCAGTAGTATCTCCGGACTAGCGGCCACGGAGTATTTT.

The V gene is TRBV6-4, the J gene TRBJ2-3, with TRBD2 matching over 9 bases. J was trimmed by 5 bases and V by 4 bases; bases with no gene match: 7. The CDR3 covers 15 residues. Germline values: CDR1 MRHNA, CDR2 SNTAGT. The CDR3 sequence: CASSGRAGGLDTQYF. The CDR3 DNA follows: TGTGCCAGCAGTGGCAGAGCGGGAGGATTAGATACGCAGTATTTT.

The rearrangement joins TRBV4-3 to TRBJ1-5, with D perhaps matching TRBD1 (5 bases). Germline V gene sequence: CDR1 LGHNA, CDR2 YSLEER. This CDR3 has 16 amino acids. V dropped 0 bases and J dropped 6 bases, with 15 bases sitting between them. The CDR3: CASSQDFGQGIQPQHF. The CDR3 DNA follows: TGCGCCAGCAGCCAAGATTTTGGTCAGGGCATTCAGCCCCAGCATTTT.

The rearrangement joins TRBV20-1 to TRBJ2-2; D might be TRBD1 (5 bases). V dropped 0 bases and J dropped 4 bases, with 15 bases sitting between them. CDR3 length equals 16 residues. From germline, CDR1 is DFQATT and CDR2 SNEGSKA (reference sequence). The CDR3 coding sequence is TGCAGTGCTAGAGATCTCAGCAGGGCAGGCACCGGGGAGCTGTTTTTT. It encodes CSARDLSRAGTGELFF.

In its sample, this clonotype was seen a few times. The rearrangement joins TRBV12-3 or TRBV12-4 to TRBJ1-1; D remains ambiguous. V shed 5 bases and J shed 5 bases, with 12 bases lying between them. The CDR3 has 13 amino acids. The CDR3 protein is CASSPQMGTEAFF. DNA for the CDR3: TGTGCCAGCAGTCCCCAAATGGGGACTGAAGCTTTCTTT.

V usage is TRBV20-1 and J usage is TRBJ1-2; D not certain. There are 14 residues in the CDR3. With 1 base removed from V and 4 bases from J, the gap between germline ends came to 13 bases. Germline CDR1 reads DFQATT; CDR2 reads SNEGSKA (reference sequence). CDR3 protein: CSARGTGSLYGYTF. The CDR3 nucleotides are TGCAGTGCTAGAGGAACCGGGTCCCTCTATGGCTACACCTTC.

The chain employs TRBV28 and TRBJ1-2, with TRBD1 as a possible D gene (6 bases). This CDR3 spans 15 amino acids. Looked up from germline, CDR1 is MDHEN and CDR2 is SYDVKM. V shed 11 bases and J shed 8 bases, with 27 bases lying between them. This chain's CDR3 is CAGFPTGTWGSGYTF. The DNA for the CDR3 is TGTGCCGGCTTCCCCACAGGGACATGGGGGTCCGGCTACACCTTC.